This is a list of T cell receptor beta chains from one sample in a study of blood T cell repertoires in COVID-19. The repertoire was sequenced with immunoSEQ multiplex PCR; TCRdb's copy has only in-frame clones and lacks some. The data show fewer than 300,000 clones, with more than 75% seen just once and 2% to 3% held by the top ten. Material for sequencing was peripheral blood. Receptors originate from a woman between 45 and 60 years old with acute or convalescent COVID-19. CDR3s include the opening cysteine and the closing phenylalanine or tryptophan. Fields, in order: D gene, V gene, J gene, clone size, CDR3 protein, CDR3 DNA. The D gene is left open where the match is weak. Not every row has a clone size; where given, it reads once, few, many or a size class.

.	TRBV5-1	TRBJ2-3	.	CASSLAVADTDTQYF	TGCGCCAGCAGCTTGGCCGTAGCAGACACAGATACGCAGTATTTT
.	TRBV2	TRBJ1-5	.	CASSEGGQPQHF	TGTGCCAGCAGTGAAGGCGGGCAGCCCCAGCATTTT
.	TRBV7-3	TRBJ1-2	.	CASSLQGGDYGYTF	TGTGCCAGCAGCTTACAAGGGGGGGACTATGGCTACACCTTC
TRBD2	TRBV29-1	TRBJ2-3	.	CSASSTGGADTQYF	TGCAGCGCCTCTTCGACGGGAGGGGCCGATACGCAGTATTTT
.	TRBV7-9	TRBJ2-7	.	CASSPLQQRSSYEQYF	TGTGCCAGCAGCCCCCTCCAACAGCGGAGCTCCTACGAGCAGTACTTC
TRBD1	TRBV28	TRBJ2-6	once	CASLDRSPSGANVLTF	TGTGCCAGCTTGGACAGGTCTCCCTCTGGGGCCAACGTCCTGACTTTC
TRBD1	TRBV5-6	TRBJ1-2	.	CASSLRGDRVLLYGYTF	TGTGCCAGCAGCTTAAGAGGGGACAGGGTATTGCTCTATGGCTACACCTTC
TRBD2	TRBV6-2/TRBV6-3	TRBJ2-1	once	CASSYLGGTSGRYNEQFF	TGTGCCAGCAGTTACTTAGGGGGGACTAGCGGACGCTACAATGAGCAGTTCTTC
.	TRBV28	TRBJ2-1	.	CASRDFGYEQFF	TGTGCCAGCAGGGACTTCGGGTATGAGCAGTTCTTC
TRBD1	TRBV7-3	TRBJ1-2	.	CASSQSNSRQGNYGYTF	TGTGCCAGCAGCCAAAGTAATTCCAGACAGGGAAACTATGGCTACACCTTC
.	TRBV3-1/TRBV3-2	TRBJ2-7	.	CASSRGFSSYEQYF	TGTGCCAGCAGCAGGGGTTTCTCTTCCTACGAGCAGTACTTC
TRBD2	TRBV4-1	TRBJ2-5	.	CASSQDMGGRFGETQYF	TGCGCCAGCAGCCAAGATATGGGCGGGAGATTTGGAGAGACCCAGTACTTC
TRBD1	TRBV5-1	TRBJ2-3	.	CASSPGQGKDTQYF	TGCGCCAGCAGCCCCGGACAGGGTAAAGATACGCAGTATTTT
TRBD1	TRBV5-1	TRBJ2-5	.	CASSLTGGRETQYF	TGCGCCAGCAGTTTGACAGGGGGCAGGGAGACCCAGTACTTC
.	TRBV9	TRBJ1-2	.	CASSPGWNYGYTF	TGTGCCAGCAGCCCGGGTTGGAACTATGGCTACACCTTC
.	TRBV21-1	TRBJ2-7	.	CASSNRDRGSYEQYF	TGTGCCAGCAGCAACCGGGACAGGGGGTCCTACGAGCAGTACTTC
TRBD2	TRBV5-1	TRBJ2-3	.	CASSLGLAGGRTQYF	TGCGCCAGCAGCTTGGGACTAGCGGGAGGTCGTACGCAGTATTTT
TRBD1	TRBV11-1	TRBJ1-1	.	CASSLASYRGYNSEAFF	TGTGCCAGCAGCTTAGCCTCTTACAGGGGATATAACTCTGAAGCTTTCTTT
.	TRBV21-1	TRBJ2-5	.	CASSKRGGPQETQYF	TGTGCCAGCAGCAAAAGAGGAGGGCCCCAAGAGACCCAGTACTTC
TRBD2	TRBV6-2/TRBV6-3	TRBJ2-5	.	CASSIAGGRETQYF	TGTGCCAGCAGTATAGCGGGAGGGAGGGAGACCCAGTACTTC
TRBD1	TRBV7-9	TRBJ2-7	.	CASRWTGGSEQYF	TGTGCCAGCAGATGGACAGGGGGAAGCGAGCAGTACTTC